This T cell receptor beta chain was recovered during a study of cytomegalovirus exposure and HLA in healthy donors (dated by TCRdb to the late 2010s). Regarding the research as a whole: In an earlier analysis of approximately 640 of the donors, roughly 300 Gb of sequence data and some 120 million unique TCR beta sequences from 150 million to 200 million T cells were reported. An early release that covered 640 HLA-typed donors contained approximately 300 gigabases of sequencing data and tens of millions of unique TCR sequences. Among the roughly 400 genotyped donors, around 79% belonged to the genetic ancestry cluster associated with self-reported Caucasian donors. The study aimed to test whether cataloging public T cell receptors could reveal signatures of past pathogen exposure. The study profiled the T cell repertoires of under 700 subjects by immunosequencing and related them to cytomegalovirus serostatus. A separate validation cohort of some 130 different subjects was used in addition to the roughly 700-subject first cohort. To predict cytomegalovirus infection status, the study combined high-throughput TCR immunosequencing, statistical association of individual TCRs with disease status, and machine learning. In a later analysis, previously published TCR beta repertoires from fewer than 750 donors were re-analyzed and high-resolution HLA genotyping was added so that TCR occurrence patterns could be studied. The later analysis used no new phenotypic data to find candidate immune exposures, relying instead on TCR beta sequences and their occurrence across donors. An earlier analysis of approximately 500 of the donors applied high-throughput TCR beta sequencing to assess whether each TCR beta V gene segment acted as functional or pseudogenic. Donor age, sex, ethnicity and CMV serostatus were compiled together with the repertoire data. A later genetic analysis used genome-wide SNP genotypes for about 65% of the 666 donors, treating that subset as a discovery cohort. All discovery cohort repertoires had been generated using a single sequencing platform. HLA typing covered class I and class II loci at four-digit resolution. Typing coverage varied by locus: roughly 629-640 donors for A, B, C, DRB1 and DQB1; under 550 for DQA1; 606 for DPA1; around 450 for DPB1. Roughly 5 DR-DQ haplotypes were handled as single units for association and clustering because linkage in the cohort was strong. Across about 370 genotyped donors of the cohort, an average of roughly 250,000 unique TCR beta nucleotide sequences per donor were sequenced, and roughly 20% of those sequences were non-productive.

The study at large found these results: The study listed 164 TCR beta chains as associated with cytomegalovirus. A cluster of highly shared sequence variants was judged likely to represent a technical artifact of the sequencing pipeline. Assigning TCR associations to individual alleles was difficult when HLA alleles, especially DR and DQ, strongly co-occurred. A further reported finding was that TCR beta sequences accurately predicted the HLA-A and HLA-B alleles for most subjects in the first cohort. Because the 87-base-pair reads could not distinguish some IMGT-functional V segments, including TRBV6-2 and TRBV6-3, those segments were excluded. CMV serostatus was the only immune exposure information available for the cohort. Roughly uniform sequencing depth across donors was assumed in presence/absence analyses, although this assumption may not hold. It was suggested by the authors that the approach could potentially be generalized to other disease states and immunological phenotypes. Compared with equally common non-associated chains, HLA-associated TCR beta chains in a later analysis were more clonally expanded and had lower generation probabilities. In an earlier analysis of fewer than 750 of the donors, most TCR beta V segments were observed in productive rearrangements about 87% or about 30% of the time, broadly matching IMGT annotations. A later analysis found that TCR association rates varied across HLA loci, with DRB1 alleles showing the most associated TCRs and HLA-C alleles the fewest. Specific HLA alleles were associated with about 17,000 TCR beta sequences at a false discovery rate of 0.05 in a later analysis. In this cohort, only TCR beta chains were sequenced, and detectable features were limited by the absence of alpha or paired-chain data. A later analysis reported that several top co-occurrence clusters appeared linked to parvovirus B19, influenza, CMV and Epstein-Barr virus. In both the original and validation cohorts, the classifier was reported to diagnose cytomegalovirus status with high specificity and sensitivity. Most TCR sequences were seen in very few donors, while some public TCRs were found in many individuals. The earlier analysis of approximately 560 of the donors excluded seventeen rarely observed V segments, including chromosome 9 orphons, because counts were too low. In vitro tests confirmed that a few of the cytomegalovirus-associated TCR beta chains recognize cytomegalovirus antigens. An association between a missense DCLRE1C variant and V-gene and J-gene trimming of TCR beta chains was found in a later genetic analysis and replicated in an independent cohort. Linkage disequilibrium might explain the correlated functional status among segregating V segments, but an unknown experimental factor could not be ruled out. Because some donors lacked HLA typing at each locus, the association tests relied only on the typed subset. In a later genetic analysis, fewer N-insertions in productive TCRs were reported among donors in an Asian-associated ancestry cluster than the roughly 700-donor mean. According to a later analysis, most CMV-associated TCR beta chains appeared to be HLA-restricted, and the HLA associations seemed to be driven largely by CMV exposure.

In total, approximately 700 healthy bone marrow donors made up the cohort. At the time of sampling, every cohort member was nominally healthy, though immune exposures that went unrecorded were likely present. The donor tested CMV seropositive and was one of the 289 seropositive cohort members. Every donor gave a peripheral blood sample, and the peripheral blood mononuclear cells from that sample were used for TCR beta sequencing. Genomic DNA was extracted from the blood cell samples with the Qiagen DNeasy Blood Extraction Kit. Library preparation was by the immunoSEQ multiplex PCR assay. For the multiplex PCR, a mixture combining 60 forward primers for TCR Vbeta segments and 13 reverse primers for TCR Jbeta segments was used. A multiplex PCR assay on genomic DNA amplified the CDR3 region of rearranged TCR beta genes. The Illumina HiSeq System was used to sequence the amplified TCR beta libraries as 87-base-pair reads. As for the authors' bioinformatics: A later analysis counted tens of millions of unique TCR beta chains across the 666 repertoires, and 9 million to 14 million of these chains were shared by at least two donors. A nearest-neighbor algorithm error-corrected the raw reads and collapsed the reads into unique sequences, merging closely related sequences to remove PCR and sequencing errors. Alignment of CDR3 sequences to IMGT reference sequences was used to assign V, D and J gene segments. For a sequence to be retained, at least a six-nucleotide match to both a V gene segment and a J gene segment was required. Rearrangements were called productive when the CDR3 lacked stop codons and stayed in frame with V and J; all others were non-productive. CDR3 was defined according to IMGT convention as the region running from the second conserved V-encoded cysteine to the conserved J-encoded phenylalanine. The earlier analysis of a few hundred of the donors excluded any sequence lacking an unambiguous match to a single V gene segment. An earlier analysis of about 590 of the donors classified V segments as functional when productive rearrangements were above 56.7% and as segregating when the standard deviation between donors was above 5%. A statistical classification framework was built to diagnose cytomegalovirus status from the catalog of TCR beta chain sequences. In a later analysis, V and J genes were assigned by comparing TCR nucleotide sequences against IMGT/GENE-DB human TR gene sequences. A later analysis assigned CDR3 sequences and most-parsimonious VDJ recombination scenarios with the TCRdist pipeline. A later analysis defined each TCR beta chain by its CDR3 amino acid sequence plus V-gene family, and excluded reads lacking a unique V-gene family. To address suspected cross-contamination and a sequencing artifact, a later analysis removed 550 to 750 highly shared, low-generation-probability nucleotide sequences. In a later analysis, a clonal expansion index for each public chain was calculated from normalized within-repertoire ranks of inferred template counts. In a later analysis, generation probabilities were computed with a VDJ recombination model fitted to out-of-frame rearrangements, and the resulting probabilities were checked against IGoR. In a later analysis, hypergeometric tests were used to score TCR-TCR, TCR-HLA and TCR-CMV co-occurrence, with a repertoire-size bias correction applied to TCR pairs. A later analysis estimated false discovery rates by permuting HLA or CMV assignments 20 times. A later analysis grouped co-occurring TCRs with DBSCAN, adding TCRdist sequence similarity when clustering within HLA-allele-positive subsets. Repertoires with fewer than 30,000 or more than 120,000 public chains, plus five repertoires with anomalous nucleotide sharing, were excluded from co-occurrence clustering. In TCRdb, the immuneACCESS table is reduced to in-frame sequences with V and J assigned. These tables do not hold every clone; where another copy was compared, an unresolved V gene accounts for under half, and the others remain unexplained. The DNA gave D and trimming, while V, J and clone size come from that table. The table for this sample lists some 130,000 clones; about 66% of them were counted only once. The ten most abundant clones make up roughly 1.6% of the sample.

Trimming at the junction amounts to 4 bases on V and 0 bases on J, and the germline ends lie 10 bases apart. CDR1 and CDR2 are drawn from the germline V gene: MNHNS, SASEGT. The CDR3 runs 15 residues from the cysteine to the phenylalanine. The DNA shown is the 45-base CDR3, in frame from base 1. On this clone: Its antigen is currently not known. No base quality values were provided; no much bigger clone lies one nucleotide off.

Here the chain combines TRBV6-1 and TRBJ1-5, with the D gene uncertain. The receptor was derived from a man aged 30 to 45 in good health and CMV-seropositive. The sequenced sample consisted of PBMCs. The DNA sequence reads TGTGCCAGCAGTGTCTTGGCACATAGCAATCAGCCCCAGCATTTT. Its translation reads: CASSVLAHSNQPQHF.